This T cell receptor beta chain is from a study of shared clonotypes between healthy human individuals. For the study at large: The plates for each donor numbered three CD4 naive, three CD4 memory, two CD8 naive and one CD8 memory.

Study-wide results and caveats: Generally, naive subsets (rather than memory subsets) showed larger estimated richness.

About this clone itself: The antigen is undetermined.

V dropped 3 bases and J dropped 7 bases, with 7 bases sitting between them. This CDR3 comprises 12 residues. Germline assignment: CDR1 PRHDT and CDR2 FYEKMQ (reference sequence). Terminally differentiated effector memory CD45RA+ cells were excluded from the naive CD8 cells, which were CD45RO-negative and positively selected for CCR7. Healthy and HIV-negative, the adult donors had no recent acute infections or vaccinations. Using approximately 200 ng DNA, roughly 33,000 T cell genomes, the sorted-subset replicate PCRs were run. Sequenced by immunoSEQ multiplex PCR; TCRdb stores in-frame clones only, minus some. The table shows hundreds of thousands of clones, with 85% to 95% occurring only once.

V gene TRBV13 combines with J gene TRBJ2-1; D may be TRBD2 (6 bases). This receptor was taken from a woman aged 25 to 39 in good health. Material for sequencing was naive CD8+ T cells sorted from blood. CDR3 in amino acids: CASSFGGNEQFF. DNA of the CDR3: TGTGCCAGCAGCTTCGGAGGGAATGAGCAGTTCTTC.